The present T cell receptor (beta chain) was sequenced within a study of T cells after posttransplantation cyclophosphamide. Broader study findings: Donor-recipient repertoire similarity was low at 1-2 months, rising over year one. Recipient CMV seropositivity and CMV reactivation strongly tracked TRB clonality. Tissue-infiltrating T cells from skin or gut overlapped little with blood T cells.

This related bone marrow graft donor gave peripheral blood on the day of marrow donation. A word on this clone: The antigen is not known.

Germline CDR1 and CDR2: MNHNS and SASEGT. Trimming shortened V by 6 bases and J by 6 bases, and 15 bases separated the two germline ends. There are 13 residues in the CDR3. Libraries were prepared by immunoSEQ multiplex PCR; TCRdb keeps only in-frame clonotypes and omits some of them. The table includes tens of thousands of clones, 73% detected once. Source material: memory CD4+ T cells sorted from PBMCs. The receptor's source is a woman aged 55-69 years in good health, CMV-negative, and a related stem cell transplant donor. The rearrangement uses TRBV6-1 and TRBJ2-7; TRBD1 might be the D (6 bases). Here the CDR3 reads CASRRTDSREQYF. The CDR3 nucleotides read TGTGCCAGCAGGAGGACAGACTCGCGCGAGCAGTACTTC.